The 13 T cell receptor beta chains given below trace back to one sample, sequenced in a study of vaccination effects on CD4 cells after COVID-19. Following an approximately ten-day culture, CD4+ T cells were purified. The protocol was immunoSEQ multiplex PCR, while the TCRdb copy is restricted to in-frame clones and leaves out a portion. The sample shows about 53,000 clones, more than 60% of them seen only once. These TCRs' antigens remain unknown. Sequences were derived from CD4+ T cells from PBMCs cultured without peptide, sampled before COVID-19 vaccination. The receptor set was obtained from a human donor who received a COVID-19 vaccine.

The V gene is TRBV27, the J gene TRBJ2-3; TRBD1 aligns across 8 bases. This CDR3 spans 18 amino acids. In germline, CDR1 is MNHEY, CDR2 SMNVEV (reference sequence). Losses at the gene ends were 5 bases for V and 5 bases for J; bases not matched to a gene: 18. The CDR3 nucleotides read TGTGCCAGCAGTAAACGGCCGACAGGGGTTAGGAATCGAGATACGCAGTATTTT. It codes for CASSKRPTGVRNRDTQYF.

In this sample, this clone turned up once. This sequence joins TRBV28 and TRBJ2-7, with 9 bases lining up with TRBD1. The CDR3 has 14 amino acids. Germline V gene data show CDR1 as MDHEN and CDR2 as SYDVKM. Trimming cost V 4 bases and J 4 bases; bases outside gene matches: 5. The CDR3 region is CASSSGQGRYEQYV. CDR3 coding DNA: TGTGCCAGCAGTTCCGGACAGGGGCGGTACGAGCAGTACGTC.

CDR3 loop: CASSLGASGPTGELFF. CDR3 sequence (DNA): TGCGCCAGCAGCTTGGGTGCCTCGGGACCCACCGGGGAGCTGTTTTTT. The chain combines TRBV5-1 with TRBJ2-2; either TRBD1 or TRBD2 may supply D (5 bases each). The CDR3 length is 16 residues. Germline V lookup: CDR1 SGHRS, CDR2 YFSETQ. V dropped 0 bases and J dropped 4 bases, with 13 bases sitting between them. The whole variable domain, remainder taken from reference TRBV5-1 and TRBJ2-2, is KAGVTQTPRYLIKTRGQQVTLSCSPISGHRSVSWYQQTPGQGLQFLFEYFSETQRNKGNFPGRFSGRQFSNSRSEMNVSTLELGDSALYLCASSLGASGPTGELFFGEGSRLTVL.

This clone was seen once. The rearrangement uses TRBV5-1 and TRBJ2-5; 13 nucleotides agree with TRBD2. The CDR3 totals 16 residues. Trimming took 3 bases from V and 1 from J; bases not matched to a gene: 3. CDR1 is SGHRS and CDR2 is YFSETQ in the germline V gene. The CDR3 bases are TGCGCCAGCAGCTGGACTAGCGGGGGCCTCCAAGAGACCCAGTACTTC. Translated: CASSWTSGGLQETQYF.

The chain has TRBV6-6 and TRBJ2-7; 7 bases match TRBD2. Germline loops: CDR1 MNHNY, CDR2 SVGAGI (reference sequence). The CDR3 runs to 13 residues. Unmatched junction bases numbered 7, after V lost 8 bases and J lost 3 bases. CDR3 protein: CASRQGLYYEQYV. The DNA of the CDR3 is TGTGCCAGCCGCCAGGGACTATACTACGAGCAGTACGTC.

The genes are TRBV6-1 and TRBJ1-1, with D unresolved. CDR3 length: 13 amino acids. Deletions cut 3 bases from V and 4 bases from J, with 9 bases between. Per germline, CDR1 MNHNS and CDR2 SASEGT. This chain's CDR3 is CASSDIRLTEAFF. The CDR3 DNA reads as TGTGCCAGCAGTGATATCAGACTCACTGAAGCTTTCTTT.

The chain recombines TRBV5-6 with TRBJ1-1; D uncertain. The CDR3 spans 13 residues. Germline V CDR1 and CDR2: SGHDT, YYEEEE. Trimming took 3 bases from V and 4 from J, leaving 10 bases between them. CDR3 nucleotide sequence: TGTGCCAGCAGCTCGCTTCCCAGCACTGAAGCTTTCTTT. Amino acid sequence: CASSSLPSTEAFF.

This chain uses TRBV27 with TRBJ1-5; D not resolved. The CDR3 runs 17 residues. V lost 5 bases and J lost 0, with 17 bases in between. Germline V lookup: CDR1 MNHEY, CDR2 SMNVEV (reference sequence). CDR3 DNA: TGTGCCAGCAGTCCTCGGACGTCCCCTTATAGCAATCAGCCCCAGCATTTT. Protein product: CASSPRTSPYSNQPQHF.

The CDR3 DNA is TGTGCCATCAGTGAGTCGATTAGGTTCCGGGACGGTGAGACCCAGTACTTC. Its protein is CAISESIRFRDGETQYF. The rearrangement links TRBV10-3 to TRBJ2-5, with D perhaps TRBD1 or TRBD2 (5 bases each). V was clipped by 0 bases and J by 5 bases, with 19 bases between them. The germline V gene has CDR1 ENHRY and CDR2 SYGVKD. The CDR3 totals 17 residues.

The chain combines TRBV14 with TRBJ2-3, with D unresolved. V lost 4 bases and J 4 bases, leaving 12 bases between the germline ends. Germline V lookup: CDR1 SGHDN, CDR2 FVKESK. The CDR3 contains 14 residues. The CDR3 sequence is CASSPTLGPDTQYF. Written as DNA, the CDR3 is TGTGCCAGCAGCCCTACCCTCGGGCCAGATACGCAGTATTTT.

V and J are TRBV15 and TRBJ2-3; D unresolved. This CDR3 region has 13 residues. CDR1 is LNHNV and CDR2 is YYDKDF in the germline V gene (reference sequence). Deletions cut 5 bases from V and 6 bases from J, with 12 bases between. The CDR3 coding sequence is TGTGCCACCAGCTCAATAGGCCAGGATACGCAGTATTTT. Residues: CATSSIGQDTQYF.

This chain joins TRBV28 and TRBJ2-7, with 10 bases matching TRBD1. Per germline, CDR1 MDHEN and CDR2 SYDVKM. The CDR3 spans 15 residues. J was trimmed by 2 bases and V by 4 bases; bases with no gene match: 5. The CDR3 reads CASSSIGTGAYEQYV. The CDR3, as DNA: TGTGCCAGCAGTTCGATTGGGACAGGGGCCTACGAGCAGTACGTC.

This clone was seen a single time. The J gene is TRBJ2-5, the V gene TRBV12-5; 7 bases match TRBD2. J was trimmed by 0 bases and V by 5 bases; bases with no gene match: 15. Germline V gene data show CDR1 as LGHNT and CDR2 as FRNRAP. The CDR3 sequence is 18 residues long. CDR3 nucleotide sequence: TGTGCTAGTGGTCCCCTTGGGGTAGCGGGCACTAACCAAGAGACCCAGTACTTC. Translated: CASGPLGVAGTNQETQYF.